The rows below give T cell receptor beta chains drawn from one sample of a study of shared clonotypes between healthy human individuals. Assay: immunoSEQ multiplex PCR; the TCRdb copy retains only in-frame clones and omits some. The sample carries more than 1.2 million clones, about 98.5% recorded once. Specimen: naive CD4+ T cells sorted from blood. The source is a man in his thirties or forties in good health. CDR3s include the opening cysteine and the closing phenylalanine or tryptophan. D genes are given only for firm matches. Clone size is stated in some rows and not others, as once, few, many or a class when expanded.

>TRBJ2-2|once|.|TRBV18
CASSPRAGPTGELFF
TGTGCCAGCTCACCCCGGGCAGGGCCCACCGGGGAGCTGTTTTTT
>TRBJ2-1|.|TRBD2|TRBV7-6
CASSLGLAGGYNEQFF
TGTGCCAGCAGCTTAGGCCTAGCGGGAGGGTACAATGAGCAGTTCTTC
>TRBJ2-1|.|.|TRBV28
CASSFRDRYYNEQFF
TGTGCCAGCAGTTTTAGAGACAGATATTACAATGAGCAGTTCTTC
>TRBJ1-1|.|TRBD1|TRBV19
CASSHRGRRSEAFF
TGTGCCAGTAGCCACAGGGGGCGAAGGTCTGAAGCTTTCTTT
>TRBJ2-3|.|.|TRBV28
CASSFDTQYF
TGTGCCAGCAGTTTCGATACGCAGTATTTT
>TRBJ2-7|.|.|TRBV4-1
CASSQEFTRDSYEQYF
TGCGCCAGCAGCCAAGAATTTACGCGGGATTCCTACGAGCAGTACTTC
>TRBJ2-4|.|.|TRBV6-6
CATHGEGGLKNIQYF
TGTGCCACCCACGGGGAAGGGGGACTCAAAAACATTCAGTACTTC
>TRBJ1-1|.|TRBD1|TRBV7-9
CASSLGQGSTEAFF
TGTGCCAGCAGCTTAGGACAGGGGAGCACTGAAGCTTTCTTT
>TRBJ2-4|.|.|TRBV7-9
CASSLGLVRDIQYF
TGTGCCAGCAGCTTAGGGTTAGTTCGAGACATTCAGTACTTC
>TRBJ2-7|.|.|TRBV10-3
CAISEYGKDEQYF
TGTGCCATCAGTGAGTACGGGAAAGACGAGCAGTACTTC
>TRBJ2-3|.|TRBD1|TRBV7-9
CASSLPTQGIGTDTQYF
TGTGCCAGCAGCTTACCCACACAGGGGATCGGCACAGATACGCAGTATTTT
>TRBJ2-5|once|TRBD2|TRBV5-1
CASSLAGTSSGETQYF
TGCGCCAGCAGCTTGGCCGGGACTAGCTCGGGTGAGACCCAGTACTTC
>TRBJ1-3|.|.|TRBV4-1
CASSQDLVYSGNTIYF
TGCGCCAGCAGCCAAGATTTGGTCTACTCTGGAAACACCATATATTTT
>TRBJ2-7|.|TRBD1|TRBV6-1
CASSGGTGSYEQYF
TGTGCCAGCAGTGGGGGGACAGGCTCCTACGAGCAGTACTTC
>TRBJ2-5|.|.|TRBV28
CASSLAETQYF
TGTGCCAGCAGTTTAGCGGAGACCCAGTACTTC
>TRBJ2-7|once|TRBD2|TRBV7-2
CASSRLSSGGYSYEQYF
TGTGCCAGCAGTCGGCTGTCTAGCGGGGGGTACTCCTACGAGCAGTACTTC
>TRBJ2-4|.|TRBD1|TRBV7-9
CASSSSPDRGPKNIQYF
TGTGCCAGCAGCTCCTCCCCCGACAGGGGGCCCAAAAACATTCAGTACTTC
>TRBJ1-4|.|.|TRBV5-1
CASSLAGAGKELFF
TGCGCCAGCAGCTTGGCAGGGGCCGGTAAGGAACTGTTTTTT
>TRBJ2-1|.|TRBD2|TRBV7-2
CASSRLVSGAIYYNEQFF
TGTGCCAGCAGCCGTCTAGTTAGCGGGGCGATTTACTACAATGAGCAGTTCTTC
>TRBJ2-3|.|.|TRBV14
CASSQVGLFTDTQYF
TGTGCCAGCAGCCAAGTGGGATTGTTCACAGATACGCAGTATTTT
>TRBJ2-1|.|TRBD2|TRBV7-9
CASSLRAGESNNEQFF
TGTGCCAGCAGCCTTCGAGCGGGAGAATCGAACAATGAGCAGTTCTTC
>TRBJ2-5|.|.|TRBV10-2
CASSEVAAQETQYF
TGCGCCAGCAGTGAGGTCGCAGCCCAGGAGACCCAGTACTTC
>TRBJ2-1|once|.|TRBV28
CASTTWYNTVEQFF
TGTGCCAGCACCACATGGTATAATACGGTGGAGCAGTTCTTC
>TRBJ2-1|.|TRBD2|TRBV7-3
CASTPGLAGGEQFF
TGTGCCAGCACGCCAGGATTAGCGGGAGGTGAGCAGTTCTTC
>TRBJ2-1|.|TRBD2|TRBV9
CASSVDPVAGVLNEQFF
TGTGCCAGCAGCGTAGACCCTGTTGCGGGAGTATTGAATGAGCAGTTCTTC
>TRBJ2-3|.|TRBD1|TRBV11-3
CASSPRGTGSRADTQYF
TGTGCCAGCAGCCCAAGGGGGACAGGGTCGAGGGCAGATACGCAGTATTTT
>TRBJ2-7|.|TRBD1|TRBV27
CASSLSPGGYYEQYF
TGTGCCAGCAGTTTATCCCCAGGGGGCTATTACGAGCAGTACTTC
>TRBJ2-7|.|.|TRBV7-8
CASSLGQGGYEQYF
TGTGCCAGCAGCTTAGGTCAGGGAGGCTACGAGCAGTACTTC
>TRBJ1-2|.|.|TRBV10-3
CAISTDKSYGYTF
TGTGCCATCAGCACAGACAAGAGCTATGGCTACACCTTC
>TRBJ1-1|.|.|TRBV7-9
CASSFSGSTEAFF
TGTGCCAGCAGCTTCTCAGGGAGCACTGAAGCTTTCTTT
>TRBJ2-1|.|TRBD2|TRBV11-3
CASSLVLSGTEQFF
TGTGCCAGCAGCTTAGTCCTTAGCGGGACTGAGCAGTTCTTC
>TRBJ2-1|.|TRBD2|TRBV19
CASSISRTGTSGRYNEQFF
TGTGCCAGTAGTATAAGCCGAACCGGGACTAGCGGGAGGTACAATGAGCAGTTCTTC
>TRBJ1-5|.|.|TRBV29-1
CSVATTGNSNQPQHF
TGCAGCGTCGCGACAACAGGGAATAGCAATCAGCCCCAGCATTTT
>TRBJ1-2|.|.|TRBV7-8
CASSLSAGDNYGYTF
TGTGCCAGCAGCTTATCCGCAGGGGATAACTATGGCTACACCTTC
>TRBJ1-2|.|.|TRBV30
CAWSGQGHGYTF
TGTGCCTGGAGTGGGCAGGGGCATGGCTACACCTTC
>TRBJ2-2|.|.|TRBV11-2
CASSLALTGELFF
TGTGCCAGCAGCTTAGCATTGACCGGGGAGCTGTTTTTT
>TRBJ2-7|once|.|TRBV11-2
CASSLGGSSYEQYF
TGTGCCAGCAGCTTAGGAGGGTCCAGCTACGAGCAGTACTTC
>TRBJ2-2|.|.|TRBV5-1
CASSFLRAGELFF
TGCGCCAGCAGCTTCCTCCGAGCCGGGGAGCTGTTTTTT